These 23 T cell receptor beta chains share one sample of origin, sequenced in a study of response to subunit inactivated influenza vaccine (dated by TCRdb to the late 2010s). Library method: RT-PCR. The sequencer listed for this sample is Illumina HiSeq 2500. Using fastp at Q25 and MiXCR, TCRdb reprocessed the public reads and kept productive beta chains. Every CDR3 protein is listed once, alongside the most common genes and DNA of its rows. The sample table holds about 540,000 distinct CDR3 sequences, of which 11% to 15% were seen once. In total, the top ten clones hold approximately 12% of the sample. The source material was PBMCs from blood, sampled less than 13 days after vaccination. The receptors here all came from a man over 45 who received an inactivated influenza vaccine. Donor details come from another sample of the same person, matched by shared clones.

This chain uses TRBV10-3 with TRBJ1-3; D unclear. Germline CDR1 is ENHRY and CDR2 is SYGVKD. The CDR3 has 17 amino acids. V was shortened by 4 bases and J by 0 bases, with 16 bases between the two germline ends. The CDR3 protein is CAISALPATSSGNTIYF. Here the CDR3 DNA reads TGTGCCATCAGTGCTCTCCCGGCAACCAGCTCTGGAAACACCATATATTTT.

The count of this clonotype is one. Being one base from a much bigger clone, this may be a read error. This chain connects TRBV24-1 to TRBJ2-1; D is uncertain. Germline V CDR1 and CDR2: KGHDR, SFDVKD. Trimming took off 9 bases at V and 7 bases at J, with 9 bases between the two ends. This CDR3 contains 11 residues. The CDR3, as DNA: TGTGCCACCGGAAAAGCTAATGAGCAGTTCTTC. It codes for CATGKANEQFF.

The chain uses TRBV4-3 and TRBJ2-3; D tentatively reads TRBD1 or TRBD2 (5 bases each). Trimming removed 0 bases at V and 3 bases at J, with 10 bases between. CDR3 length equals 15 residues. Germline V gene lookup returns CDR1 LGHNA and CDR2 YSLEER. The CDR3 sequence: CASSQEGRETDTQYF. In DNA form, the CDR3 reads TGCGCCAGCAGCCAAGAGGGCAGGGAGACAGATACGCAGTATTTT.

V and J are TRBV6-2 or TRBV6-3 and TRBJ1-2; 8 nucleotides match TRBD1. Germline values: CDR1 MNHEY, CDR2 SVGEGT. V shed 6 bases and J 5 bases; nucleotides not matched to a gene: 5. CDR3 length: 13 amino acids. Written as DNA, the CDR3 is TGTGCCAGCAGCTCGGACAGGGAGTATGGCTACACCTTC. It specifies CASSSDREYGYTF.

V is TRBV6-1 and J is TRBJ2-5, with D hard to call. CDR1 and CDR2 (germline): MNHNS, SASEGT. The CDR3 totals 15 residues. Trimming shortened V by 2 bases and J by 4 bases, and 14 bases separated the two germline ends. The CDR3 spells CASSETSYVGETQYF. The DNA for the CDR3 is TGTGCCAGCAGTGAAACGAGCTACGTCGGAGAGACCCAGTACTTC.

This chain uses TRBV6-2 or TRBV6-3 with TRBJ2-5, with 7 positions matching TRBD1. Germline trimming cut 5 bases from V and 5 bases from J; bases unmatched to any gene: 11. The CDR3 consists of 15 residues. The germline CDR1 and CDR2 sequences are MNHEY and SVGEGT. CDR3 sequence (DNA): TGTGCCAGCAGTGGGAACAGGGGAAGTTGGGAGACCCAGTACTTC. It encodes CASSGNRGSWETQYF.

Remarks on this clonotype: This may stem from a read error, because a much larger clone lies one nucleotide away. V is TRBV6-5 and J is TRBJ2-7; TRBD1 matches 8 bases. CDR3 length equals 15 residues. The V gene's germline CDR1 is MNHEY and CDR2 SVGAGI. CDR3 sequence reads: CVSSYVQGATYEQYF. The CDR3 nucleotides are TGTGTCAGCAGTTACGTCCAGGGGGCGACCTACGAGCAGTACTTC.

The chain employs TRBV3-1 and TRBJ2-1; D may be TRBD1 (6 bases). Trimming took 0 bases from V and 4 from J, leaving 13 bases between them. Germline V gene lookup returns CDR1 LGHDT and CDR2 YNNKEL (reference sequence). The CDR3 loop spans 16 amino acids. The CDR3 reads CASSQEIGQNYNEQFF. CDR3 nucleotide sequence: TGTGCCAGCAGCCAAGAAATCGGACAGAATTACAATGAGCAGTTCTTC.

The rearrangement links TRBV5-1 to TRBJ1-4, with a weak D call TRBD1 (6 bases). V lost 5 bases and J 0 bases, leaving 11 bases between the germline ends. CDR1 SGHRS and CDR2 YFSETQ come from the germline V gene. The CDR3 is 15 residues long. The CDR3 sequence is CASRTGATTNEKLFF. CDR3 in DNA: TGCGCCAGCAGGACGGGGGCGACAACTAATGAAAAACTGTTTTTT.

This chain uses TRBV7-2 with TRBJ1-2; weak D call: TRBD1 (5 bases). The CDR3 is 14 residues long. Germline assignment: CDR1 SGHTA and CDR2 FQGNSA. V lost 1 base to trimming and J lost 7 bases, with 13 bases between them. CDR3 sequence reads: CASSLETAGSGYTF. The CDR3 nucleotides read TGTGCCAGCAGCTTAGAGACGGCAGGGAGTGGCTACACCTTC.

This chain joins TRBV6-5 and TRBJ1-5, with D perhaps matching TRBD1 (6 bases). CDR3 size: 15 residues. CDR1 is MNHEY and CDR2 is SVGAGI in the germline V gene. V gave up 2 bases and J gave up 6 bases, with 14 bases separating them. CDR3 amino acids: CASSYPGGRGQPQHF. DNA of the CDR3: TGTGCCAGCAGTTACCCCGGGGGGCGGGGTCAGCCCCAGCATTTT.

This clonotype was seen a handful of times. The CDR3 nucleotides are TGCAGTGCTAGAGATCGGAGCGGGAGGGCCTACGAGCAGTACTTC. Residues: CSARDRSGRAYEQYF. The chain employs TRBV20-1 and TRBJ2-7, with TRBD2 matching 10 bases. The germline V gene has CDR1 DFQATT and CDR2 SNEGSKA (reference sequence). Trimming cost V 0 bases and J 2 bases; bases outside gene matches: 4. The CDR3 runs to 15 residues.

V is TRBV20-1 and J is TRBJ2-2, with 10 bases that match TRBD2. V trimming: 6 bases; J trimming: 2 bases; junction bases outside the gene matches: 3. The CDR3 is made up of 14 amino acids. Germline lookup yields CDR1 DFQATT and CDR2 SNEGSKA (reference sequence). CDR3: CSATSGPNTGELFF. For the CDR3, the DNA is TGCAGTGCGACTAGCGGGCCAAACACCGGGGAGCTGTTTTTT.

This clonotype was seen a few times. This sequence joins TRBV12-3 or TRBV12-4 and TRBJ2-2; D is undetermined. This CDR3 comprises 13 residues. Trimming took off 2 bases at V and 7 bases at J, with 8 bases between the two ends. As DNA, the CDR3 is TGTGCCAGCAGTTTATACGGAGACGGGGAGCTGTTTTTT. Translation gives CASSLYGDGELFF.

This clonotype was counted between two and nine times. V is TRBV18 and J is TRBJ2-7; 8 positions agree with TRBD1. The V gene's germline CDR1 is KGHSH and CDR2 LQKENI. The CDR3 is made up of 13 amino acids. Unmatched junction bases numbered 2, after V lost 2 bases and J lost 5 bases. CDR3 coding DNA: TGTGCCAGCTCACCAATGACAGGGGACGAGCAGTACTTC. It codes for CASSPMTGDEQYF.

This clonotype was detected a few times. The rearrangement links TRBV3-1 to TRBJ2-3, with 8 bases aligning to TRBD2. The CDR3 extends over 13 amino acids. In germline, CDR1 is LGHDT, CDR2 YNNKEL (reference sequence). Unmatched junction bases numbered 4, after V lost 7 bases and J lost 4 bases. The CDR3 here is CASTGGRADTQYF. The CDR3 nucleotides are TGTGCCAGCACGGGGGGGAGGGCAGATACGCAGTATTTT.

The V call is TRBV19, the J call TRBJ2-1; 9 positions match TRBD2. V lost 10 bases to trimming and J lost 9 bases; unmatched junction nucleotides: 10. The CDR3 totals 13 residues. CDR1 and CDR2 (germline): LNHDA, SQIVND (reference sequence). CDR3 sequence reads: CATRARGGSEQFF. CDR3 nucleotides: TGTGCCACCCGCGCGCGGGGGGGCAGTGAGCAGTTCTTC.

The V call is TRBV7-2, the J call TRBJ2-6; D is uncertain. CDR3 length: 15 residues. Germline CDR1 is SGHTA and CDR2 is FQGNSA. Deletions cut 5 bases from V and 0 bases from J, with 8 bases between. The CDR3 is CASSRRLSGANVLTF. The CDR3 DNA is TGTGCCAGCAGCCGGCGACTCTCTGGGGCCAACGTCCTGACTTTC.

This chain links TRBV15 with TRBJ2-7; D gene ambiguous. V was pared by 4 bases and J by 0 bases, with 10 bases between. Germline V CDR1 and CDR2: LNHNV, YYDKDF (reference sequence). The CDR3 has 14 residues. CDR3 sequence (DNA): TGTGCCACCAGCAAGAATACGAACTCCTACGAGCAGTACTTC. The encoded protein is CATSKNTNSYEQYF. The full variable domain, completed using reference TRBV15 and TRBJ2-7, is DAMVIQNPRYQVTQFGKPVTLSCSQTLNHNVMYWYQQKSSQAPKLLFHYYDKDFNNEADTPDNFQSRRPNTSFCFLDIRSPGLGDTAMYLCATSKNTNSYEQYFGPGTRLTVT.

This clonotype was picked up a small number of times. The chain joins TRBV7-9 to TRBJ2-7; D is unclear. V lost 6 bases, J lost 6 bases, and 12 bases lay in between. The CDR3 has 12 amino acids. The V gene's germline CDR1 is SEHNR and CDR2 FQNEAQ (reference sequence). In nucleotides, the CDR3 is TGTGCCAGCAGACTTGGGCCCTCCGAGCAGTACTTC. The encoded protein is CASRLGPSEQYF.

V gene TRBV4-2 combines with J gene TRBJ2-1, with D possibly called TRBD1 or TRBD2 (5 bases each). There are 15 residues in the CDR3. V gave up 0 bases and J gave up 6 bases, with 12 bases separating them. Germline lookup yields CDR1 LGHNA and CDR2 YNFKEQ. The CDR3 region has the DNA TGTGCCAGCAGCCAAGAAGAGGGGTCCCGCAATGAGCAGTTCTTC. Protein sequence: CASSQEEGSRNEQFF.

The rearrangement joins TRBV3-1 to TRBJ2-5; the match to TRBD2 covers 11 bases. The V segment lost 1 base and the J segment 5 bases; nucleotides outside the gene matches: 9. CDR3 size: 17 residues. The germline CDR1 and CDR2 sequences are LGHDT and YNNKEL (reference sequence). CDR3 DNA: TGTGCCAGCAGCCAAGCTCTTCTAGCGGGAGGCCGGGAGACCCAGTACTTC. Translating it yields CASSQALLAGGRETQYF.

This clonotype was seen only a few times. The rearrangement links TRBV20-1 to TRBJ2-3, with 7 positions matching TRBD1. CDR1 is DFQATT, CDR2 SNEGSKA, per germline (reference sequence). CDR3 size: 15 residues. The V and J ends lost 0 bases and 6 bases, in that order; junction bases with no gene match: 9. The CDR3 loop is CSARDRAGGWDTQYF. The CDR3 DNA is TGCAGTGCTAGAGATCGGGCAGGGGGTTGGGATACGCAGTATTTT.